A selection of T cell receptor beta chains follows, all from one sample in a study of CD8+ T cells in alopecia areata. Measured with immunoSEQ multiplex PCR; TCRdb has only the in-frame clones, and not every one. The table has 200,000 to 250,000 clones, 64% seen once. This specimen consisted of CD4+ T cells sorted from blood, obtained at week 4, from a patient treated with tofacitinib. The receptor set was obtained from a human donor with alopecia areata. The CDR3 runs from the conserved cysteine through the conserved F or W. The D gene is left open where the match is weak. Some rows have no size entry. The others give once, few or many, or a class for an expanded clone.

v_gene	abundance	d_gene	j_gene	CDR3aa	CDR3nt
TRBV9	.	.	TRBJ2-1	CASSVAYNSLGSYNEQFF	TGTGCCAGCAGCGTAGCATACAACAGCTTGGGCTCCTACAATGAGCAGTTCTTC
TRBV11-2	.	TRBD1	TRBJ1-1	CASSFDRGWVEAFF	TGTGCCAGCAGCTTTGACAGGGGATGGGTTGAAGCTTTCTTT
TRBV11-2	few	.	TRBJ2-3	CASSLQGQNTDTQYF	TGTGCCAGCAGCTTGCAAGGTCAAAACACAGATACGCAGTATTTT
TRBV5-7	.	TRBD1	TRBJ1-6	CASSSGTAKPYNSPLHF	TGTGCCAGCAGCTCCGGGACAGCAAAACCGTATAATTCACCCCTCCACTTT
TRBV25-1	.	.	TRBJ2-2	CASRETTNTGELFF	TGTGCCAGCAGGGAAACAACGAACACCGGGGAGCTGTTTTTT
TRBV19	few	.	TRBJ2-4	CASQPLAKNIQYF	TGTGCCAGCCAGCCGCTAGCCAAAAACATTCAGTACTTC
TRBV29-1	few	.	TRBJ2-3	CSVEVRTESTDTQYF	TGCAGCGTTGAAGTGCGGACAGAAAGCACAGATACGCAGTATTTT
TRBV29-1	.	TRBD1	TRBJ2-1	CSVERDSNNEQFF	TGCAGCGTTGAACGGGACAGCAACAATGAGCAGTTCTTC
TRBV5-1	.	TRBD2	TRBJ2-1	CASSLVLAGANNEQFF	TGCGCCAGCAGCTTGGTCCTAGCGGGTGCCAACAATGAGCAGTTCTTC
TRBV29-1	.	.	TRBJ1-1	CSVGFMNTEAFF	TGCAGCGTTGGTTTCATGAACACTGAAGCTTTCTTT
TRBV29-1	few	TRBD1	TRBJ1-1	CSGGTGGNTEAFF	TGCAGCGGTGGGACAGGGGGGAACACTGAAGCTTTCTTT
TRBV7-2	.	TRBD1	TRBJ2-1	CASSSQTGEQFF	TGTGCCAGCAGCTCCCAGACAGGGGAGCAGTTCTTC
TRBV5-1	.	.	TRBJ1-2	CASSLAGGRGNYGYTF	TGCGCCAGCAGCTTGGCCGGAGGCCGGGGTAACTATGGCTACACCTTC
TRBV30	.	.	TRBJ1-5	CAWSMAVNQPQHF	TGTGCCTGGAGTATGGCCGTCAATCAGCCCCAGCATTTT
TRBV7-2	.	TRBD2	TRBJ2-5	CASSLTALAGGQETQYF	TGTGCCAGCAGCTTAACGGCTCTAGCGGGGGGGCAAGAGACCCAGTACTTC
TRBV18	.	TRBD2	TRBJ2-3	CASSPGTTSTDTQYF	TGTGCCAGCTCCCCCGGGACTACCAGCACAGATACGCAGTATTTT
TRBV6-6	.	.	TRBJ1-6	CASSYSGPEGLLHF	TGTGCCAGCAGTTACTCAGGGCCAGAGGGATTACTCCACTTT
TRBV5-1	few	.	TRBJ1-1	CASSLGQTLNTEAFF	TGCGCCAGCAGCTTGGGACAGACCTTGAACACTGAAGCTTTCTTT
TRBV2	.	.	TRBJ2-1	CASSESDYEQFF	TGTGCCAGCAGTGAAAGTGACTATGAGCAGTTCTTC
TRBV29-1	.	.	TRBJ1-2	CSVEAVGTVVAGYTF	TGCAGCGTTGAAGCGGTCGGGACGGTAGTGGCTGGCTACACCTTC
TRBV10-3	.	.	TRBJ2-3	CAGGTPDTQYF	TGTGCCGGCGGAACCCCGGATACGCAGTATTTT
TRBV14	few	.	TRBJ1-1	CASSPSLNTEAFF	TGTGCCAGCAGCCCCTCCCTAAACACTGAAGCTTTCTTT
TRBV18	.	.	TRBJ2-5	CASSPFARSQETQYF	TGTGCCAGCTCACCCTTTGCCCGTTCTCAAGAGACCCAGTACTTC
TRBV7-9	.	TRBD2	TRBJ2-3	CASSFASGGGDTQYF	TGTGCCAGCAGCTTCGCTAGCGGGGGGGGCGATACGCAGTATTTT
TRBV29-1	few	TRBD1	TRBJ1-1	CSVSGTVNTEAFF	TGCAGCGTTTCCGGGACAGTGAACACTGAAGCTTTCTTT
TRBV29-1	.	.	TRBJ1-6	CSARLGGNSPLHF	TGCAGCGCCCGTTTGGGGGGGAATTCACCCCTCCACTTT
TRBV5-1	few	TRBD2	TRBJ2-7	CASSPRTSGGSYEQYF	TGCGCCAGCAGCCCTCGGACTAGCGGGGGCTCCTACGAGCAGTACTTC
TRBV30	.	.	TRBJ1-2	CAWSADRSNYGYTF	TGTGCCTGGAGTGCTGACAGGAGTAACTATGGCTACACCTTC
TRBV30	.	.	TRBJ1-1	CAWSTQALNTEAFF	TGTGCCTGGAGCACACAGGCACTGAACACTGAAGCTTTCTTT
TRBV5-1	.	.	TRBJ2-3	CASSLGEGLIDTQYF	TGCGCCAGCAGCTTGGGAGAGGGACTTATTGATACGCAGTATTTT
TRBV18	.	.	TRBJ1-1	CASSPGGVGQAFF	TGTGCCAGCTCACCGGGAGGTGTTGGTCAAGCTTTCTTT
TRBV5-1	.	.	TRBJ1-4	CASSLYVFRGNNEKLFF	TGCGCCAGCAGCTTGTACGTTTTCAGGGGAAATAATGAAAAACTGTTTTTT
TRBV15	.	.	TRBJ2-7	CATSREGASSYEQYF	TGTGCCACCAGCAGAGAAGGGGCAAGCTCCTACGAGCAGTACTTC
TRBV4-3	.	TRBD1	TRBJ2-7	CASSRKLTGGREQYF	TGCGCCAGCAGCCGCAAGCTAACAGGGGGCAGGGAGCAGTACTTC
TRBV7-2	.	.	TRBJ2-2	CASSIGLLNTGELFF	TGTGCCAGCAGCATCGGACTTCTGAACACCGGGGAGCTGTTTTTT
TRBV9	.	TRBD1	TRBJ2-7	CASSAGQAYEQYF	TGTGCCAGCAGCGCGGGACAGGCTTACGAGCAGTACTTC
TRBV30	.	.	TRBJ1-5	CAWSSGVKQPQHF	TGTGCCTGGAGTTCAGGGGTTAAGCAGCCCCAGCATTTT
TRBV18	.	.	TRBJ1-2	CASSSTDVGYTF	TGTGCCAGCTCATCGACAGATGTTGGCTACACCTTC
TRBV29-1	few	TRBD1	TRBJ2-3	CSTKPTGADTQYF	TGCAGCACTAAACCGACAGGGGCAGATACGCAGTATTTT
TRBV30	.	.	TRBJ1-1	CAWDKSRGTEAFF	TGTGCCTGGGATAAGTCGAGGGGCACTGAAGCTTTCTTT
TRBV7-9	once	.	TRBJ2-7	CASSASYEQYF	TGTGCCAGCAGCGCGTCCTACGAGCAGTACTTC
TRBV29-1	.	TRBD1	TRBJ1-1	CSAWTGNTEAFF	TGCAGCGCCTGGACAGGGAACACTGAAGCTTTCTTT
TRBV5-1	.	TRBD2	TRBJ2-3	CASSLGGLADTDTQYF	TGCGCCAGCAGCTTGGGCGGACTAGCGGACACAGATACGCAGTATTTT
TRBV9	.	TRBD2	TRBJ2-1	CASSVAPGTSGNNEQFF	TGTGCCAGCAGCGTGGCCCCGGGGACTAGCGGAAACAATGAGCAGTTCTTC
TRBV4-3	.	.	TRBJ2-5	CASSQDAGRETQYF	TGCGCCAGCAGCCAAGATGCGGGGCGAGAGACCCAGTACTTC
TRBV7-6	.	TRBD1	TRBJ2-2	CASSSHRFTGGAMGGELFF	TGTGCCAGCAGCTCCCACCGTTTTACAGGGGGCGCGATGGGCGGGGAGCTGTTTTTT
TRBV7-2	.	.	TRBJ1-5	CASSRAASGNQPQHF	TGTGCCAGCAGCCGGGCCGCTTCCGGCAATCAGCCCCAGCATTTT
TRBV5-1	.	.	TRBJ2-3	CASSLGQSTDTQYF	TGCGCCAGCAGCTTAGGACAGAGCACAGATACGCAGTATTTT